The rows below give T cell receptor beta chains drawn from one sample of a study of control samples from healthy donors and cancer patients. The assay was immunoSEQ multiplex PCR, and TCRdb's table has in-frame clones only and misses some. The sample has about 70,000 clones, 80% to 90% seen once. The sample comprised PBMCs. These receptors all stem from a woman aged 50 to 60 with head and neck cancer. Both conserved end residues are part of each CDR3. The order of the fields is CDR3 protein, CDR3 DNA, J gene, D gene, clone size, V gene. D genes are given only for firm matches. A row's size may be missing; if present it is once, few, many or a size class.

CDR3aa: CASSLGSPPYGYTF; CDR3nt: TGTGCCAGCAGTTTAGGTTCGCCGCCTTATGGCTACACCTTC; j_gene: TRBJ1-2; d_gene: -; abundance: -; v_gene: TRBV28
CDR3aa: CASSLASALTDTQYF; CDR3nt: TGTGCCAGCAGTCTGGCTAGCGCGCTGACAGATACGCAGTATTTT; j_gene: TRBJ2-3; d_gene: -; abundance: -; v_gene: TRBV6-5
CDR3aa: CASSLTVGHQFF; CDR3nt: TGTGCCAGCAGCTTAACAGTGGGACACCAGTTCTTC; j_gene: TRBJ2-1; d_gene: -; abundance: -; v_gene: TRBV7-3
CDR3aa: CASSIGVESSYEQYF; CDR3nt: TGTGCCAGTAGTATAGGGGTCGAGAGCTCCTACGAGCAGTACTTC; j_gene: TRBJ2-7; d_gene: -; abundance: -; v_gene: TRBV19
CDR3aa: CATSRRTGKGQETQYF; CDR3nt: TGTGCCACCAGCAGAAGGACGGGGAAGGGCCAAGAGACCCAGTACTTC; j_gene: TRBJ2-5; d_gene: -; abundance: -; v_gene: TRBV15
CDR3aa: CASSARATSGGSYNEQFF; CDR3nt: TGTGCCAGCAGCGCAAGGGCCACTAGCGGGGGTTCCTACAATGAGCAGTTCTTC; j_gene: TRBJ2-1; d_gene: TRBD2; abundance: -; v_gene: TRBV7-3
CDR3aa: CASSLDAIRATNEKLFF; CDR3nt: TGCGCCAGCAGCTTGGATGCTATCCGTGCAACTAATGAAAAACTGTTTTTT; j_gene: TRBJ1-4; d_gene: -; abundance: -; v_gene: TRBV5-1
CDR3aa: CASSVTPQNDGYTF; CDR3nt: TGTGCCAGCAGCGTAACCCCCCAAAATGATGGCTACACCTTC; j_gene: TRBJ1-2; d_gene: -; abundance: -; v_gene: TRBV9
CDR3aa: CASSRGDTEAFF; CDR3nt: TGCGCCAGCAGCAGGGGGGACACTGAAGCTTTCTTT; j_gene: TRBJ1-1; d_gene: TRBD1; abundance: -; v_gene: TRBV10-2
CDR3aa: CASRKPGQGWRPQHF; CDR3nt: TGTGCCAGCAGGAAACCGGGACAGGGGTGGCGGCCCCAGCATTTT; j_gene: TRBJ1-5; d_gene: TRBD1; abundance: -; v_gene: TRBV6-5
CDR3aa: CASSGGDRDEQYF; CDR3nt: TGTGCCAGCAGCGGGGGGGACAGGGACGAGCAGTACTTC; j_gene: TRBJ2-7; d_gene: TRBD1; abundance: -; v_gene: TRBV9
CDR3aa: CASSLKGYGYTF; CDR3nt: TGTGCCAGCAGTTTAAAGGGCTATGGCTACACCTTC; j_gene: TRBJ1-2; d_gene: -; abundance: -; v_gene: TRBV27
CDR3aa: CASQRGRNYGYTF; CDR3nt: TGTGCCAGTCAAAGGGGCAGGAACTATGGCTACACCTTC; j_gene: TRBJ1-2; d_gene: -; abundance: -; v_gene: TRBV19
CDR3aa: CASSKRGRGKNEQYF; CDR3nt: TGTGCCAGCAGCAAAAGAGGCAGGGGGAAGAACGAGCAGTACTTC; j_gene: TRBJ2-7; d_gene: -; abundance: -; v_gene: TRBV21-1
CDR3aa: CASSEQGVSYEQYF; CDR3nt: TGCGCCAGCAGTGAACAGGGAGTCTCCTACGAGCAGTACTTC; j_gene: TRBJ2-7; d_gene: -; abundance: -; v_gene: TRBV10-1
CDR3aa: CASSFRLGEAFF; CDR3nt: TGTGCCAGCAGTTTCAGACTAGGGGAAGCTTTCTTT; j_gene: TRBJ1-1; d_gene: -; abundance: -; v_gene: TRBV6-5
CDR3aa: CASSLPTGTNEKLFF; CDR3nt: TGTGCCAGCAGCCTCCCTACTGGGACTAATGAAAAACTGTTTTTT; j_gene: TRBJ1-4; d_gene: -; abundance: -; v_gene: TRBV3-1/TRBV3-2
CDR3aa: CASSRGGGSGYTF; CDR3nt: TGTGCCAGCAGCAGGGGAGGGGGGAGTGGCTACACCTTC; j_gene: TRBJ1-2; d_gene: -; abundance: -; v_gene: TRBV27
CDR3aa: CASSTSGRGQETQYF; CDR3nt: TGTGCCAGCAGCACTTCGGGGAGGGGGCAAGAGACCCAGTACTTC; j_gene: TRBJ2-5; d_gene: -; abundance: -; v_gene: TRBV6-6
CDR3aa: CASSLVQGSHEQYF; CDR3nt: TGTGCCAGCAGCTTAGTCCAGGGTTCCCACGAGCAGTACTTC; j_gene: TRBJ2-7; d_gene: -; abundance: once; v_gene: TRBV11-2
CDR3aa: CASSQARASGYTF; CDR3nt: TGTGCCAGCAGCCAAGCCCGGGCAAGCGGCTACACCTTC; j_gene: TRBJ1-2; d_gene: -; abundance: -; v_gene: TRBV14
CDR3aa: CASSYGGLGQLNEKLFF; CDR3nt: TGTGCCAGCAGTTACGGGGGTCTGGGACAGCTGAATGAAAAACTGTTTTTT; j_gene: TRBJ1-4; d_gene: TRBD1; abundance: -; v_gene: TRBV6-2/TRBV6-3
CDR3aa: CASSLPRSREGKETQYF; CDR3nt: TGTGCCAGCAGTTTGCCCCGGTCAAGAGAAGGGAAAGAGACCCAGTACTTC; j_gene: TRBJ2-5; d_gene: -; abundance: few; v_gene: TRBV28
CDR3aa: CASSSTNYGYTF; CDR3nt: TGTGCCAGCAGTTCCACGAACTATGGCTACACCTTC; j_gene: TRBJ1-2; d_gene: -; abundance: -; v_gene: TRBV28
CDR3aa: CASSYHQTGRNEKLFF; CDR3nt: TGTGCCAGCAGTTATCATCAGACAGGGAGAAATGAAAAACTGTTTTTT; j_gene: TRBJ1-4; d_gene: TRBD1; abundance: -; v_gene: TRBV27
CDR3aa: CASSAFLGTQYF; CDR3nt: TGTGCCAGCAGTGCATTTTTGGGGACCCAGTACTTC; j_gene: TRBJ2-5; d_gene: -; abundance: -; v_gene: TRBV28
CDR3aa: CASTPYPGQGARYTF; CDR3nt: TGTGCCAGCACCCCTTACCCCGGACAGGGGGCTCGTTACACCTTC; j_gene: TRBJ1-2; d_gene: TRBD1; abundance: -; v_gene: TRBV27
CDR3aa: CASSGESSYNSPLHF; CDR3nt: TGTGCCAGCTCGGGGGAAAGCTCCTATAATTCACCCCTCCACTTT; j_gene: TRBJ1-6; d_gene: -; abundance: -; v_gene: TRBV2
CDR3aa: CASSSPPGGQETQYF; CDR3nt: TGTGCCAGCAGCTCCCCCCCAGGGGGCCAAGAGACCCAGTACTTC; j_gene: TRBJ2-5; d_gene: TRBD1; abundance: -; v_gene: TRBV5-4
CDR3aa: CSVSGEGNYEQYF; CDR3nt: TGCAGCGTATCCGGGGAGGGGAATTACGAGCAGTACTTC; j_gene: TRBJ2-7; d_gene: TRBD2; abundance: -; v_gene: TRBV29-1
CDR3aa: CASSCNRGDSVSYEQYF; CDR3nt: TGTGCCAGCAGCTGCAACAGGGGCGACTCCGTCTCCTACGAGCAGTACTTC; j_gene: TRBJ2-7; d_gene: TRBD1; abundance: -; v_gene: TRBV7-3
CDR3aa: CASSPRQGRHGYTF; CDR3nt: TGTGCCAGCAGCCCCCGACAGGGTAGACATGGCTACACCTTC; j_gene: TRBJ1-2; d_gene: TRBD1; abundance: -; v_gene: TRBV6-2/TRBV6-3